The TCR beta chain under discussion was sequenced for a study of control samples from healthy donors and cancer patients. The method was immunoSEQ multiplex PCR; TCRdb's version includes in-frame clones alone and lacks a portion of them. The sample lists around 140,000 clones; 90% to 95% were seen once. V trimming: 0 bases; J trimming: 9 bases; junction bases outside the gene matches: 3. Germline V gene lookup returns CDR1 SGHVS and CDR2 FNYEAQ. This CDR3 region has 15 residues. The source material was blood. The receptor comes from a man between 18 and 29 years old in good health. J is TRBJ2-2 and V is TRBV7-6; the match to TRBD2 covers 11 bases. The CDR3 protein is CASSLATSGNRELFF. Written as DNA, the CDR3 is TGTGCCAGCAGCTTAGCGACTAGCGGGAACCGGGAGCTGTTTTTT.